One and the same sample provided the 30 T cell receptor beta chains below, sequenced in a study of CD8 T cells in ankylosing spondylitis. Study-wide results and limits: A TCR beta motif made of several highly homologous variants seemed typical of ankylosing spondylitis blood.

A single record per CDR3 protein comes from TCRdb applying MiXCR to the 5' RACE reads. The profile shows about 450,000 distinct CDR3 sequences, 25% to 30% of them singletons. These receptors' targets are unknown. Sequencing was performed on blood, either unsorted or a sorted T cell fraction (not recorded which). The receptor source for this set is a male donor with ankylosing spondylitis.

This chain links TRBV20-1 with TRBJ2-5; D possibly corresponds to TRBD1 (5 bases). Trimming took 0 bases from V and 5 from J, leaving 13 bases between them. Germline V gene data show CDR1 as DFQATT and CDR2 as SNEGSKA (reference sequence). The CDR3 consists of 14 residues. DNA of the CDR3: TGCAGTGCTAGAGATCGGCAGGGTGGGGAGACCCAGTACTTC. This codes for CSARDRQGGETQYF.

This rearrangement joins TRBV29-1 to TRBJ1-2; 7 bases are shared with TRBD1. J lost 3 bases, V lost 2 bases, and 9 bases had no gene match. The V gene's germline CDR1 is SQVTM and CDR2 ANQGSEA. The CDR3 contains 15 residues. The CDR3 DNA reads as TGCAGCGTTGAAAAAGGACAGGCTGGGGACTATGGCTACACCTTC. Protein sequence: CSVEKGQAGDYGYTF. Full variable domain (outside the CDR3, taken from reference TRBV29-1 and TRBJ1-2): SAVISQKPSRDICQRGTSLTIQCQVDSQVTMMFWYRQQPGQSLTLIATANQGSEATYESGFVIDKFPISRPNLTFSTLTVSNMSPEDSSIYLCSVEKGQAGDYGYTFGSGTRLTVV.

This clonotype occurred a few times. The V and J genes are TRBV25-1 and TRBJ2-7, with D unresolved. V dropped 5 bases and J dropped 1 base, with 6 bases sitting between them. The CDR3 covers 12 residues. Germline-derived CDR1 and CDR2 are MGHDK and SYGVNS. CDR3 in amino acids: CASSTRSYEQYF. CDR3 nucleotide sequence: TGTGCCAGCAGTACACGGTCCTACGAGCAGTACTTC.

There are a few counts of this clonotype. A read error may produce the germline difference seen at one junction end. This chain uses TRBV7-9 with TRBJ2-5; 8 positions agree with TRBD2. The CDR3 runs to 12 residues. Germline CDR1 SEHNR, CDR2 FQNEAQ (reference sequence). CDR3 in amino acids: CASSSGGDSQDF. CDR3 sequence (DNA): TGTGCCAGCAGCTCGGGGGGGGACTCCCAGGACTTC.

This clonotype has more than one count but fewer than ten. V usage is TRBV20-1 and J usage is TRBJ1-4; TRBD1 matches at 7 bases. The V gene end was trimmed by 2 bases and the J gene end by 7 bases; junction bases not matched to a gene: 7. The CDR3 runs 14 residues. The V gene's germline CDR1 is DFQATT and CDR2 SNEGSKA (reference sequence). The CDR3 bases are TGCAGTGCTAGACCGACAGGGAGGATTGAAAAACTGTTTTTT. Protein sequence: CSARPTGRIEKLFF.

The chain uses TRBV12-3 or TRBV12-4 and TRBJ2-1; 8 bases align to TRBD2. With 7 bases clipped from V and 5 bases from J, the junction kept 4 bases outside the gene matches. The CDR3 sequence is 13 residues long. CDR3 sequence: CASIGTSDNEQFF. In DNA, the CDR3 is TGTGCCAGCATCGGGACTAGTGACAATGAGCAGTTCTTC.

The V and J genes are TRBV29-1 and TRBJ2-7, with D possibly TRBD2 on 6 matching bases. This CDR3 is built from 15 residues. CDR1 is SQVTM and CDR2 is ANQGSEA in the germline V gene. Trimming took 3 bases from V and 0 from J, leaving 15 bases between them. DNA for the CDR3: TGCAGCGTTGATATCCGGGACGGGGGCTCCTACGAGCAGTACTTC. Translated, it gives CSVDIRDGGSYEQYF.

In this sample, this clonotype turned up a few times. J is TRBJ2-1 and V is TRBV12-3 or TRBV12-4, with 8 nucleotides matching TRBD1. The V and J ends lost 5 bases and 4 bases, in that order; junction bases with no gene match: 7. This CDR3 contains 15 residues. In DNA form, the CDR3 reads TGTGCCAGCAGTGGACGGGACAGGCTTTACAATGAGCAGTTCTTC. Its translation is CASSGRDRLYNEQFF.

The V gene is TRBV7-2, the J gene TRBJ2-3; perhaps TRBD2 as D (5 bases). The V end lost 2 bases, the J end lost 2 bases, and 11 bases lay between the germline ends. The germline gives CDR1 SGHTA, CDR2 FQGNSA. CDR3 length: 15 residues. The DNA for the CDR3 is TGTGCCAGCAGCTTACGAAGGCGGGTCACAGATACGCAGTATTTT. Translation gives CASSLRRRVTDTQYF. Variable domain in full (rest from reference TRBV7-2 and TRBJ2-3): GAGVSQSPSNKVTEKGKDVELRCDPISGHTALYWYRQSLGQGLEFLIYFQGNSAPDKSGLPSDRFSAERTGGSVSTLTIQRTQQEDSAVYLCASSLRRRVTDTQYFGPGTRLTVL.

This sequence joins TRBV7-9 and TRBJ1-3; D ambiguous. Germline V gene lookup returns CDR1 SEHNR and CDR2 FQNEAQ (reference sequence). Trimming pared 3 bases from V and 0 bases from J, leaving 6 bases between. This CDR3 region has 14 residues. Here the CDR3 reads CASSFFSSGNTIYF. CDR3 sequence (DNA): TGTGCCAGCAGCTTTTTCAGCTCTGGAAACACCATATATTTT.

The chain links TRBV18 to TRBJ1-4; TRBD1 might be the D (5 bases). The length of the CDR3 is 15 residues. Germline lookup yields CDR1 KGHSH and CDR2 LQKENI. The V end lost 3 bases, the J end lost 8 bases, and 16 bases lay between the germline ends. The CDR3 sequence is CASSPPGQAGEKLFF. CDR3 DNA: TGTGCCAGCTCACCTCCCGGGCAAGCAGGGGAAAAACTGTTTTTT.

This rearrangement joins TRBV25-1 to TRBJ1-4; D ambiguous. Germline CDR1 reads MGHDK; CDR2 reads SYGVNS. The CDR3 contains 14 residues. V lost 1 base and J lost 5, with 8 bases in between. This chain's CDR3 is CASSESGVNEKLFF. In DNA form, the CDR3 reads TGTGCCAGCAGTGAATCCGGGGTGAATGAAAAACTGTTTTTT.

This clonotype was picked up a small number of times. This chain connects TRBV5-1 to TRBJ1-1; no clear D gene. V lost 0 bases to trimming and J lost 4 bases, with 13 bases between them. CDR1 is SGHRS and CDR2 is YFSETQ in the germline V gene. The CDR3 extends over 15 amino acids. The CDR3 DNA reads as TGCGCCAGCAGCTTGGGGCGCGTGGTGGGCACTGAAGCTTTCTTT. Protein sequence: CASSLGRVVGTEAFF. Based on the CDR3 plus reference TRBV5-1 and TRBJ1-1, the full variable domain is KAGVTQTPRYLIKTRGQQVTLSCSPISGHRSVSWYQQTPGQGLQFLFEYFSETQRNKGNFPGRFSGRQFSNSRSEMNVSTLELGDSALYLCASSLGRVVGTEAFFGQGTRLTVV.

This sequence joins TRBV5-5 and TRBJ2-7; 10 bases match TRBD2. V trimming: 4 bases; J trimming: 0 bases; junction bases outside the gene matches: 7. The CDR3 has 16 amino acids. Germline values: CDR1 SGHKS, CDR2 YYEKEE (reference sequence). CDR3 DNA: TGTGCCAGCAGCCCGGGACTAGCGCAAAGCTCCTACGAGCAGTACGTC. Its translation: CASSPGLAQSSYEQYV.

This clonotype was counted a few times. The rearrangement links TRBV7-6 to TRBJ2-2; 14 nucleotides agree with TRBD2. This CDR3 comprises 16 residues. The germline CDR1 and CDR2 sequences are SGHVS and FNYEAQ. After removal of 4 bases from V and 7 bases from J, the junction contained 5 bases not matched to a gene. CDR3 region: CASSSGTSGSGGELFF. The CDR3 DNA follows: TGTGCCAGCAGCTCCGGGACTAGCGGGAGTGGCGGGGAGCTGTTTTTT.

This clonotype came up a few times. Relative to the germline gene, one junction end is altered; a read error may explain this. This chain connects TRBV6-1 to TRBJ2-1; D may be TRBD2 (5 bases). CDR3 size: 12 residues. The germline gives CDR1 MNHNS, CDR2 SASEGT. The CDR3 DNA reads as TGTGCCAGCAGTTTAGACTACTATGAGCAGTTCTTC. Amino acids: CASSLDYYEQFF.

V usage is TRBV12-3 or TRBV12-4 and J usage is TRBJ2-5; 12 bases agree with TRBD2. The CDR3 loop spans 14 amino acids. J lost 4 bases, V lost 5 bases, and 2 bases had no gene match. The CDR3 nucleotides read TGTGCCAGCAGTAAGACTAGCGGGAGAGAGACCCAGTACTTC. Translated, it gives CASSKTSGRETQYF.

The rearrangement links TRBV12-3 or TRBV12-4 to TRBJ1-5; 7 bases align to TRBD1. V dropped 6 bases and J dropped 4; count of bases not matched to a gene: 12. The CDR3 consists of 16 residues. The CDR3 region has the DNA TGTGCCAGCAGCCTGGGTTCGACAGGGCCAAATCAGCCCCAGCATTTT. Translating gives CASSLGSTGPNQPQHF.

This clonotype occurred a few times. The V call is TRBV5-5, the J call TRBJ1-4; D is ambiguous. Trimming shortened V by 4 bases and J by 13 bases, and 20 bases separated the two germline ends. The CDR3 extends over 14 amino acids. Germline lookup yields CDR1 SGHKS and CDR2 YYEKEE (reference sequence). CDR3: CASSPQTTGLGLFF. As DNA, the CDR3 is TGTGCCAGCAGCCCGCAAACCACTGGTCTCGGACTGTTTTTT.

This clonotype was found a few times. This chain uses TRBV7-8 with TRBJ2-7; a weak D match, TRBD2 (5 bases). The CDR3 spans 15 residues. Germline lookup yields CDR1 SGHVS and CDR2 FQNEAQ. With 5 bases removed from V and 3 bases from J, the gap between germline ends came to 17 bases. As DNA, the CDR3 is TGTGCCAGCAGCCCCGACTCATCCGGGGACTACGAGCAGTACTTC. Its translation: CASSPDSSGDYEQYF.

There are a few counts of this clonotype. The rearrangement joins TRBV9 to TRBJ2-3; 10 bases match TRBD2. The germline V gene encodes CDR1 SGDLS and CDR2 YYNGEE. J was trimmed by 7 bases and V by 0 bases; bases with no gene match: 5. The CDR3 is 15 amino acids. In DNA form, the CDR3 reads TGTGCCAGCAGCGTAGCCGGGACTAGCGATCATACGCAGTATTTT. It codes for CASSVAGTSDHTQYF. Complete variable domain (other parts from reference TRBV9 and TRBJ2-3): DSGVTQTPKHLITATGQRVTLRCSPRSGDLSVYWYQQSLDQGLQFLIQYYNGEERAKGNILERFSAQQFPDLHSELNLSSLELGDSALYFCASSVAGTSDHTQYFGPGTRLTVL.

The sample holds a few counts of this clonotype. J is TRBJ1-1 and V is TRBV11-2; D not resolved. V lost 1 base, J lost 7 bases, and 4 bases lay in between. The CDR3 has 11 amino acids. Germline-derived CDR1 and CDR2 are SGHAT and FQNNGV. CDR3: CASSLANEAFF. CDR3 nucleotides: TGTGCCAGCAGCTTAGCGAATGAAGCTTTCTTT.

The CDR3 DNA follows: TGTGCCAGCAGCAATATAACCGGCGGACAGACCTACGAGCAGTACTTC. Residues: CASSNITGGQTYEQYF. V usage is TRBV21-1 and J usage is TRBJ2-7; TRBD1, the D gene given by the table, was not confirmed from the DNA. TRBV21-1 is a documented pseudogene. This CDR3 contains 16 residues.

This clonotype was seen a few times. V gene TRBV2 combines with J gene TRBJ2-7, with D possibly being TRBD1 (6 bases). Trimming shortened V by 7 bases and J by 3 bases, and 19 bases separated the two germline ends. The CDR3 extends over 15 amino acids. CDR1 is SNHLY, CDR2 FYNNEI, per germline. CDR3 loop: CASILQGLTSYEQYF. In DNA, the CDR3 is TGTGCCAGCATTCTTCAGGGGCTCACCAGCTACGAGCAGTACTTC.

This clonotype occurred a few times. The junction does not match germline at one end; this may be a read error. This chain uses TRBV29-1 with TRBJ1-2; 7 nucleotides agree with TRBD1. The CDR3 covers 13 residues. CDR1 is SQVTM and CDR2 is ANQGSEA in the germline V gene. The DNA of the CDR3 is TGCAGCGCAAATCAGGGGGACGGCTATGGCTATACCTTC. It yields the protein CSANQGDGYGYTF.

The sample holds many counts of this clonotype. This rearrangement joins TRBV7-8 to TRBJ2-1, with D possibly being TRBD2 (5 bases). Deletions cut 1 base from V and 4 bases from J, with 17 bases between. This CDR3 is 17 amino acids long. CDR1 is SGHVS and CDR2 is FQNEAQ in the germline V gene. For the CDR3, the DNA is TGTGCCAGCAGCTTAGTAGTTGTGGAGGCGATATACAATGAGCAGTTCTTC. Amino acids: CASSLVVVEAIYNEQFF.

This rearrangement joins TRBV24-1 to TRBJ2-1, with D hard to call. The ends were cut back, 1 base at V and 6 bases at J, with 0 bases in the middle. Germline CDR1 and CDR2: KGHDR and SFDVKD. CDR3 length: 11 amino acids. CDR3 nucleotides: TGTGCCACCAGTGATTTCAATGAGCAGTTCTTC. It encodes CATSDFNEQFF.

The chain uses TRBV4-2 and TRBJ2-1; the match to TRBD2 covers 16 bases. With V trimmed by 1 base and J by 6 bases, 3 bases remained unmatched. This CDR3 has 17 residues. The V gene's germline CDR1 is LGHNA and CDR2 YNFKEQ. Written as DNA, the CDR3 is TGTGCCAGCAGCCAAGTTGGGACTAGCGGGAGGGCCAATGAGCAGTTCTTC. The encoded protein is CASSQVGTSGRANEQFF.

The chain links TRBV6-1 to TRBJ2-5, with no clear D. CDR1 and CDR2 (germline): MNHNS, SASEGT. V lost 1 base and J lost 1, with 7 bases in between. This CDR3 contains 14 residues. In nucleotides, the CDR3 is TGTGCCAGCAGTGAAGTACTACTCCAAGAGACCCAGTACTTC. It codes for CASSEVLLQETQYF.

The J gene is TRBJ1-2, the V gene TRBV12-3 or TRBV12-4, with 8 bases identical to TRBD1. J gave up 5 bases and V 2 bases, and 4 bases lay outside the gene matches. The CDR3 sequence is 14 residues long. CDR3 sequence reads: CASSLNRGGYGYTF. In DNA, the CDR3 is TGTGCCAGCAGTTTAAACAGGGGGGGTTATGGCTACACCTTC.